A selection of T cell receptor beta chains follows, all from one sample in a study of regulatory T cells in long-lasting Graves disease. In TCRdb, the multiplex PCR reads were re-called with MiXCR into one record per CDR3 protein. Among around 400,000 distinct CDR3 sequences listed, about 15% were seen once. These same data were also listed under a study on T cells in Graves' hyperthyroidism and ophthalmopathy.

Sequenced material: peripheral blood mononuclear cells (PBMCs), taken at new diagnosis, from a patient treated with antithyroid drugs. Receptors were obtained from a woman between 35 and 50 years old with Graves disease. Each CDR3 is given with its conserved first and last residue. The D gene is left open where the match is weak. The size field is filled for only some rows; it gives once, few, many or a size class.

DNA	CDR3	size	D	V	J
TGTGCCAGCAGCCTAACCCAGTGGACTAGCGGGACTTTCTACAATGAGCAGTTCTTC	CASSLTQWTSGTFYNEQFF	many	TRBD2	TRBV11-3	TRBJ2-1
TGTGCTAGTGGGTTCTTGGGGGAGCTGTTTTTT	CASGFLGELFF	few	NA	TRBV12-5	TRBJ2-2
TGTGCCAGCAGGAGGGGGGGGGGACAAGAGACCCAGTACTTC	CASRRGGGQETQYF	few	NA	TRBV5-6	TRBJ2-5
TGTGCCAGCAGTTACCGTCCCGGGACCGACATTCTCACTGAAGCTTTCTTT	CASSYRPGTDILTEAFF	many	NA	TRBV6-2/TRBV6-3	TRBJ1-1
TGTGCCTGGAGGGGGGGACAGGGCTCCTACAATGAGCAGTTCTTC	CAWRGGQGSYNEQFF	many	TRBD1	TRBV30	TRBJ2-1
TGTGCCAGCTCACCACCACTAGCGGGTTACAATGAGCAGTTCTTC	CASSPPLAGYNEQFF	many	TRBD2	TRBV18	TRBJ2-1
TGCGCCAGCAGCCAAACCGAAACAGGGTATGGCTACACCTTC	CASSQTETGYGYTF	NA	NA	TRBV4-1	TRBJ1-2
TGTGCCAGCACCCTCTCGGACAAGACGGCAGATACGCAGTATTTT	CASTLSDKTADTQYF	NA	NA	TRBV6-2/TRBV6-3	TRBJ2-3
TGTGCCACCAGCAACGACAATGAGCAGTTCTTC	CATSNDNEQFF	few	NA	TRBV15	TRBJ2-1
TGTGCCAGCAGTTACCTCAGTGTCGGTGAAAAACTGTTTTTT	CASSYLSVGEKLFF	NA	NA	TRBV6-2/TRBV6-3	TRBJ1-4
TGTGCCAGCAGCTTCCGGGACGCCCTCTACGAGCAGTACTTC	CASSFRDALYEQYF	many	NA	TRBV11-2	TRBJ2-7
TGTGCCAGCAGCTCGGCCCGGGACAGGGGGCAAGAGCAGTACTTC	CASSSARDRGQEQYF	many	TRBD1	TRBV7-6	TRBJ2-7
TGTGCCAGCAGCCAAGATGCCAACACAGATACGCAGTATTTT	CASSQDANTDTQYF	many	NA	TRBV14	TRBJ2-3
TGCAGCGTTGAAGCGGAATATAATGAAAAACTGTTTTTT	CSVEAEYNEKLFF	NA	NA	TRBV29-1	TRBJ1-4
TGTGCCAGCAGCCAAGTGGTTAGCGGGAGGGCTGGGACCCAGTACTTC	CASSQVVSGRAGTQYF	many	TRBD2	TRBV3-1	TRBJ2-5
TGTGCCAGCAGTTCCGGGACTAGCGGGAGCTGGGAGCTGTTTTTT	CASSSGTSGSWELFF	NA	TRBD2	TRBV12-3/TRBV12-4	TRBJ2-2
TGTGCCAGCAGATTTACGGGGACAGGGGCCTCGTATGGCTACACCTTC	CASRFTGTGASYGYTF	many	TRBD1	TRBV28	TRBJ1-2
TGTGCCAGCAGCTTAGGACCGCTAGCGGGAGCGAATACGCAGTATTTT	CASSLGPLAGANTQYF	many	TRBD2	TRBV11-3	TRBJ2-3
TGCAGCGTTTCAGGGAACCTGAACACTGAAGCTTTCTTT	CSVSGNLNTEAFF	many	NA	TRBV29-1	TRBJ1-1
TGCGCCAGCAGCCATGGACGCCGCAATCAGCCCCAGCATTTT	CASSHGRRNQPQHF	NA	NA	TRBV4-1	TRBJ1-5
TGTGCCAGCAGGAAGGGCCAAGCGGTGAATCAGCCCCAGCATTTT	CASRKGQAVNQPQHF	NA	NA	TRBV6-1	TRBJ1-5
TGTGCCACCAGTCGATCGGGACATTACAAAACAGATACGCAGTATTTT	CATSRSGHYKTDTQYF	many	NA	TRBV24-1	TRBJ2-3
TGTGCCAGCAGCTTAGGGACAGATACTAACTATGGCTACACCTTC	CASSLGTDTNYGYTF	many	NA	TRBV7-2	TRBJ1-2
TGCGCCAGCAGCTATACGGACAGTTCCTACGAGCAGTACTTC	CASSYTDSSYEQYF	NA	NA	TRBV5-1	TRBJ2-7
TGTGCCAGCAGTCCTAGGACAGGGAGGACTGAAGCTTTCTTT	CASSPRTGRTEAFF	many	TRBD1	TRBV12-3/TRBV12-4	TRBJ1-1
TGTGCCAGCAGCCCACGGGACTTCTCCTACGAGCAGTACTTC	CASSPRDFSYEQYF	many	NA	TRBV7-9	TRBJ2-7
TGTGCCATCAGTGGCGGCAGGGTTGGACAGCCCCAGCATTTT	CAISGGRVGQPQHF	many	NA	TRBV10-3	TRBJ1-5
TGTGCCAGCAGTTACGGAGGGAACGGCTACACCTTC	CASSYGGNGYTF	few	NA	TRBV6-5	TRBJ1-2
TGTGCCAGCTTGGGTTTGGCGCCCCAGGGGGTGGAGCAGTACTTC	CASLGLAPQGVEQYF	many	TRBD1	TRBV28	TRBJ2-7